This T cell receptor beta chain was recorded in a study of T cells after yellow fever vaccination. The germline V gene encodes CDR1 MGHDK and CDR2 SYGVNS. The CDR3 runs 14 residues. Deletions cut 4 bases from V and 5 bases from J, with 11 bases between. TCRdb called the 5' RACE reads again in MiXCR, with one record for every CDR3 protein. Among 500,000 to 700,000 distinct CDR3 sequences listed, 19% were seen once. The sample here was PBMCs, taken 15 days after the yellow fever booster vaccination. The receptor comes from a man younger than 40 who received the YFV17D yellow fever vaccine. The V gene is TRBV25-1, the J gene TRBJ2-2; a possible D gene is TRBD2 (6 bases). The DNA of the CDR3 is TGTGCCAGCAGTGCAGGGCGGGGTACCGGGGAGCTGTTTTTT. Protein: CASSAGRGTGELFF. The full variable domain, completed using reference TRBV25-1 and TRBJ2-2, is EADIYQTPRYLVIGTGKKITLECSQTMGHDKMYWYQQDPGMELHLIHYSYGVNSTEKGDLSSESTVSRIRTEHFPLTLESARPSHTSQYLCASSAGRGTGELFFGEGSRLTVL.